This TCR beta chain was recorded in a study of T cell responses to AZD1222 COVID-19 vaccine (dated by TCRdb to about 2021). Broadly, across the study: AZD1222 recipients whose second dose came at about 4 weeks and those whose second dose came at about 12 weeks were combined into one group, since spike-specific TCR depth and breadth did not differ between the two schedules. A total of 233 trial participants underwent TCR sequencing, of whom 200 to 220 received two doses of AZD1222 and about 26 received two doses of the MenACWY control vaccine. Trial participants were enrolled by age into 18-55, 56-69 and 70-plus year subgroups, with roughly 160, 29 and 62 TCR-sequenced participants respectively. Overall results and qualifications from the work: Conclusions about previously exposed vaccinees are limited, since just 6 or 7 AZD1222 recipients were seropositive for SARS-CoV-2 at baseline. Participants were mostly white British, with more females than males. The authors suggested clonal diversity may have been underestimated. The vaccine-associated CD4 TCRs covered the entire spike protein, and the dominant responses fell in regions 160-218 and 743-854. Because no day 14 peak-response samples were available, the repertoires could be characterized only after the peak T cell response. Reportedly, close to half of the unique spike-specific TCRs recognized epitopes lying outside the regions that are mutated in the B.1.351 and B.1.1.7 variants. In the small 56-69-year group, the increase in depth fell short of significance, most likely because of low power. After two AZD1222 doses, both the breadth and the depth of spike-specific TCRs were significantly higher than at day 0 and than in MenACWY recipients.

The CDR3 regions of human TCRbeta chains were analyzed by immunosequencing. As for how the authors treated the data: Repertoire TCRs were matched against a reference library of SARS-CoV-2-specific TCRs generated with the MIRA antigen-specificity platform. Breadth meant the fraction of unique TCRs that were SARS-CoV-2-associated, whereas depth meant the fraction of total T cells that were SARS-CoV-2-associated. Using the MIRA data, each spike-specific TCR was mapped to the spike region that the TCR reacts to and placed in a CD4 or CD8 class. Log10-transformed breadth and depth values were compared by one-way ANOVA with Sidak's multiple comparisons tests. TCRdb limited this immuneACCESS table to in-frame rearrangements with V and J called. A share of clones is missing; checked studies link under half to unresolved V genes, and the rest is unexplained. V, J and clone size reflect that table, while D and trimming were determined from the DNA. This sample lists 100,000 or so clones; 85% to 90% were detected once. 15% of the sample lies in the top ten.

Counted from cysteine to phenylalanine, this CDR3 has 19 amino acids. Here the CDR3 DNA is all that survives: 57 bases in frame from base 1. In the case of this clone: The specificity of this receptor is unknown. Base qualities are not at hand, and no much larger clone is one base apart.

The time point label of this sample denotes: baseline before first vaccination. Samples from vaccinated people were obtained from the UK trials COV001 and COV002, which included a single-blind randomized controlled phase 2/3 trial of AZD1222 (ChAdOx1 nCoV-19) in healthy adults. For TCRbeta chain sequencing, PBMC samples from trial participants were taken at day 0 and at day 28 after the second dose. Recombination linked TRBV21-1 to TRBJ1-6; the DNA was not used to check the table's D call, TRBD1. TRBV21-1 is flagged as a pseudogene. This clonotype was obtained from an adult in good health. The source was peripheral blood, collected on day 0 of AZD1222 vaccination. CDR3 region: CASSLLQSRLGGQGSPLHF. The DNA is as follows: TGTGCCAGCAGCCTACTCCAGAGTCGACTTGGGGGACAGGGTTCACCCCTCCACTTT.